This is a list of T cell receptor beta chains from one sample in a study of early T cells in non-severe SARS-CoV-2 infection. TCRdb independently ran MiXCR on the 5' RACE reads; one entry per CDR3 protein. The sample has about 83,000 distinct CDR3 sequences; over 9.5% are singletons. Material: whole blood, obtained at baseline. Receptors were obtained from an adult who was a healthcare worker with PCR-confirmed SARS-CoV-2 infection or an uninfected control (not recorded which). Each CDR3 is given with its conserved first and last residue. The D gene is left open where the match is weak. Clone size is shown for a subset of rows, as once, few, many or a class of expanded clone.

TGTGCCAGCAGCCCGGGACACTATGGCTACACCTTC	CASSPGHYGYTF	TRBV5-6	TRBJ1-2	NA	NA
TGTGCCAGCAGCTTGGGATTATTTGCTCGTTCCAATGAGCAGTTCTTC	CASSLGLFARSNEQFF	TRBV7-2	TRBJ2-1	NA	many
TGTGCCAGCAGTGATTCCCAGGGCGGAGCTAGGACTGAAGCTTTCTTT	CASSDSQGGARTEAFF	TRBV2	TRBJ1-1	NA	many
TGCAGCGTTCTGGGCCCCGGGGAGCTGTTTTTT	CSVLGPGELFF	TRBV29-1	TRBJ2-2	NA	many
TGTGCCAGCAGCCCCTCGACTAGCGGATACTACGAGCAGTACTTC	CASSPSTSGYYEQYF	TRBV9	TRBJ2-7	TRBD2	many
TGTGCCAGCAGTTCAATTCCGGGACTAGCGAGCACAGATACGCAGTATTTT	CASSSIPGLASTDTQYF	TRBV28	TRBJ2-3	TRBD2	few
TGCAGCGTTGATCTGGGTGGCATTCAGTACTTC	CSVDLGGIQYF	TRBV29-1	TRBJ2-4	NA	many
TGTGCCATCAGAGGGACGAGGAACACTGAAGCTTTCTTT	CAIRGTRNTEAFF	TRBV10-3	TRBJ1-1	NA	NA
TGTGCCAGCAGCCAAGCAGGACGTCCGGGGGCTTTCTTT	CASSQAGRPGAFF	TRBV3-1	TRBJ1-1	NA	NA
TGTGCCAGCAGTCCCGACAGAGCCTTTTTCAATCAGCCCCAGCATTTT	CASSPDRAFFNQPQHF	TRBV28	TRBJ1-5	NA	many
TGTGCCAGCATTCGATCACCTCGGAGTGTAAGCACTGAAGCTTTCTTT	CASIRSPRSVSTEAFF	TRBV6-5	TRBJ1-1	NA	few
TGTGCCACCAGTGATGCCAGCCGCATGGAAAACATTCAGTACTTC	CATSDASRMENIQYF	TRBV24-1	TRBJ2-4	NA	NA
TGTGCCAGCTCACCAGGGGGAGCCCCTAGCGCCGGGGAGCTGTTTTTT	CASSPGGAPSAGELFF	TRBV18	TRBJ2-2	NA	many
TGTGCCAGCAGCGTAGCCGACGGGGCCGCCTACGAGCAGTACTTC	CASSVADGAAYEQYF	TRBV9	TRBJ2-7	NA	few